This T cell receptor (beta chain) came from a study of OX40 agonist ivuxolimab in advanced cancers. Study-wide background: Across the patients, intravenous ivuxolimab was delivered every 2 weeks at 0.01 to 10 mg/kg.

TCRdb keeps only in-frame clones here, not all; method: immunoSEQ multiplex PCR. The table lists about 95,000 clones, roughly nine tenths of them singletons. Details on this clone: The antigen is not known.

Systemic immunosuppression or autoimmune disease history was grounds to exclude patients. Study outcomes and limitations: Doses of 0.1 to 3.0 mg/kg were accompanied by clonal expansion of CD4+ and CD8+ blood T cells by week 6.

The CDR3 runs 15 residues. Germline V gives CDR1 KGHSH, CDR2 LQKENI. The V gene lost 2 bases and the J gene lost 1 base, with 11 bases spanning the gap. The chain employs TRBV18 and TRBJ1-1, with D unclear. This sequence was found in an adult with an advanced solid tumor such as melanoma, head and neck, liver or kidney cancer. The sequencing used CD4+ or CD8+ T cells sorted from blood, collected in a trial of the OX40 agonist ivuxolimab. Here the CDR3 reads CASSPILRQNTEAFF. The CDR3 nucleotides read TGTGCCAGCTCACCAATCTTAAGGCAGAACACTGAAGCTTTCTTT.